This passage covers 21 T cell receptor beta chains from one sample sequenced in a study of blood T cell repertoires in COVID-19. Sequencing used immunoSEQ multiplex PCR; TCRdb keeps in-frame clones, though not all of them. The sample holds approximately 140,000 clones; about four fifths are singletons and the top ten take more than 9.5%. Input material: peripheral blood. The receptors come from a man aged 35 to 55 with active or convalescent COVID-19.

V is TRBV24-1 and J is TRBJ2-3, with a weak D call TRBD1 (6 bases). Germline CDR1 and CDR2: KGHDR and SFDVKD. CDR3 length: 14 residues. The V and J ends lost 2 bases and 3 bases respectively, with 8 bases between them. CDR3 protein: CATSDSTGTDTQYF. The CDR3, as DNA: TGTGCCACCAGTGATTCGACAGGAACAGATACGCAGTATTTT.

The rearrangement joins TRBV1 to TRBJ2-2; TRBD2 is the table's D call and was not checked against the DNA. TRBV1 is a known pseudogene. This CDR3 contains 18 residues. The CDR3 DNA sequence: TGCACCAGCAGCCAAGAACGTAGTGACCAGGCCGGAGGGGGGGAGCTGTTTTTT. Protein product: CTSSQERSDQAGGGELFF.

This chain joins TRBV19 and TRBJ2-1; 11 nucleotides agree with TRBD2. This CDR3 region has 16 residues. The V segment lost 1 base and the J segment 8 bases; nucleotides outside the gene matches: 7. Germline loops: CDR1 LNHDA, CDR2 SQIVND (reference sequence). CDR3: CASSIVASGGTDEQFF. Written as DNA, the CDR3 is TGTGCCAGTAGTATAGTGGCTAGCGGGGGGACCGATGAGCAGTTCTTC.

V usage is TRBV19 and J usage is TRBJ1-1; tentative D call: TRBD1 (6 bases). Germline V gives CDR1 LNHDA, CDR2 SQIVND (reference sequence). V lost 4 bases and J 3 bases, leaving 12 bases between the germline ends. This CDR3 is 14 amino acids long. This CDR3 reads CASSTRGPDTEAFF. DNA for the CDR3: TGTGCCAGTAGTACCAGGGGACCCGACACTGAAGCTTTCTTT.

The rearrangement links TRBV7-3 to TRBJ2-7; D may be TRBD2 (6 bases). The CDR3 covers 15 residues. Germline V gene lookup returns CDR1 SGHTA and CDR2 FQGTGA. V was cut by 5 bases and J by 5 bases, with 19 bases left in between. Here the CDR3 reads CASSPREGGRHEQYF. In nucleotides, the CDR3 is TGTGCCAGCAGCCCAAGGGAAGGAGGGCGGCACGAGCAGTACTTC.

This clone was counted only a few times. The J gene is TRBJ1-6, the V gene TRBV2; no clear D gene. V lost 6 bases and J 9 bases, leaving 9 bases between the germline ends. The CDR3 has 12 amino acids. Germline V gene sequence: CDR1 SNHLY, CDR2 FYNNEI. CDR3: CASRRGVSPLHF. The CDR3 nucleotides are TGTGCCAGCAGGCGCGGGGTTTCACCCCTCCACTTT. Using reference TRBV2 and TRBJ1-6 for the parts outside the CDR3, the full variable domain is EPEVTQTPSHQVTQMGQEVILRCVPISNHLYFYWYRQILGQKVEFLVSFYNNEISEKSEIFDDQFSVERPDGSNFTLKIRSTKLEDSAMYFCASRRGVSPLHFGNGTRLTVT.

The rearrangement uses TRBV25-1 and TRBJ1-1; D is uncertain. Germline V gene lookup returns CDR1 MGHDK and CDR2 SYGVNS. The CDR3 loop spans 15 amino acids. The V end lost 3 bases, the J end lost 3 bases, and 14 bases lay between the germline ends. CDR3 sequence: CASSEFSTDYTEAFF. The CDR3 region has the DNA TGTGCCAGCAGTGAGTTCTCCACCGACTACACTGAAGCTTTCTTT. The whole variable domain, filled in from reference TRBV25-1 and TRBJ1-1, reads EADIYQTPRYLVIGTGKKITLECSQTMGHDKMYWYQQDPGMELHLIHYSYGVNSTEKGDLSSESTVSRIRTEHFPLTLESARPSHTSQYLCASSEFSTDYTEAFFGQGTRLTVV.

V and J are TRBV12-3 or TRBV12-4 and TRBJ2-1, with D perhaps matching TRBD1 (6 bases). Trimming left V 6 bases short and J 6 bases short, with 12 bases between. The CDR3 has 13 residues. The CDR3 sequence: CASRFTGLNEQFF. CDR3 nucleotide sequence: TGTGCCAGCAGATTTACAGGGCTCAATGAGCAGTTCTTC.

The chain joins TRBV10-1 to TRBJ2-1, with TRBD1 matching over 9 bases. The CDR3 has 15 residues. J gave up 9 bases and V 0 bases, and 6 bases lay outside the gene matches. Germline CDR1 is WNHNN and CDR2 is SYGVQD (reference sequence). For the CDR3, the DNA is TGCGCCAGCAGTGAGTCGACAGGGGGGCGGGGTGAGCAGTTCTTC. This sequence encodes CASSESTGGRGEQFF.

The V gene is TRBV10-3, the J gene TRBJ2-7, with TRBD2 matching 8 bases. J was trimmed by 3 bases and V by 4 bases; bases with no gene match: 11. The CDR3 is made up of 16 amino acids. The germline V gene has CDR1 ENHRY and CDR2 SYGVKD. CDR3 region: CAISGKEGLGSYEQYF. In DNA, the CDR3 is TGTGCCATCAGTGGGAAGGAGGGACTAGGGAGCTACGAGCAGTACTTC.

The chain recombines TRBV30 with TRBJ2-1; 10 bases are shared with TRBD2. Germline-derived CDR1 and CDR2 are GTSNPN and SVGIG (reference sequence). The trim removed 0 bases at V and 11 bases at J, leaving 7 bases unmatched. This CDR3 spans 14 amino acids. The CDR3 bases are TGTGCCTGGAGTGTAGGGCTAGCGGGGGAAAAGCAGTTCTTC. This translates into CAWSVGLAGEKQFF. Together with reference TRBV30 and TRBJ2-1, the CDR3 gives the full variable domain: SQTIHQWPATLVQPVGSPLSLECTVEGTSNPNLYWYRQAAGRGLQLLFYSVGIGQISSEVPQNLSASRPQDRQFILSSKKLLLSDSGFYLCAWSVGLAGEKQFFGPGTRLTVL.

CDR3 residues: CASSVTFEQYF. The CDR3 coding sequence is TGTGCCAGCAGTGTTACATTCGAGCAGTACTTC. V usage is TRBV2 and J usage is TRBJ2-7; D is ambiguous. Germline V lookup: CDR1 SNHLY, CDR2 FYNNEI. The CDR3 length is 11 residues. The V and J ends lost 4 bases and 6 bases respectively, with 7 bases between them.

V and J are TRBV18 and TRBJ2-3; 7 bases are a match to TRBD2. J gave up 3 bases and V 1 base, and 1 base lay outside the gene matches. Germline V lookup: CDR1 KGHSH, CDR2 LQKENI. The CDR3 length is 14 residues. The CDR3 DNA reads as TGTGCCAGCTCACCACTCGGGGGGACAGATACGCAGTATTTT. Amino acids: CASSPLGGTDTQYF.

The rearrangement joins TRBV6-5 to TRBJ2-5, with D maybe TRBD1 (5 bases). The CDR3 has 13 residues. From germline, CDR1 is MNHEY and CDR2 SVGAGI. Trimming shortened V by 11 bases and J by 4 bases, and 17 bases separated the two germline ends. CDR3 coding DNA: TGTGCCGGTAATGGGGCGGCCCGAGAGACCCAGTACTTC. Translation: CAGNGAARETQYF.

This clone was detected only a few times. The V and J genes are TRBV2 and TRBJ1-1; 10 positions agree with TRBD1. V lost 4 bases, J lost 4 bases, and 3 bases stayed unmatched. The CDR3 has 14 amino acids. Per the germline V gene, CDR1 is SNHLY and CDR2 is FYNNEI. For the CDR3, the DNA is TGTGCCAGCAGTGGGGACAGGGGAGGCACTGAAGCTTTCTTT. This encodes CASSGDRGGTEAFF.

The chain combines TRBV7-2 with TRBJ1-5, with 7 bases fitting TRBD1. The CDR3 runs to 19 residues. Germline V gene sequence: CDR1 SGHTA, CDR2 FQGNSA. Trimming cost V 5 bases and J 5 bases; bases outside gene matches: 21. The CDR3: CASSPDPPNRGGRDQPQHF. The CDR3, as DNA: TGTGCCAGCAGCCCCGACCCACCAAACAGGGGAGGTAGGGATCAGCCCCAGCATTTT.

The rearrangement links TRBV6-1 to TRBJ1-6; the D gene is possibly TRBD1 (6 bases). The germline gives CDR1 MNHNS, CDR2 SASEGT. The CDR3 loop spans 18 amino acids. The V and J ends lost 2 bases and 0 bases respectively, with 14 bases between them. The CDR3 bases are TGTGCCAGCAGTGAAACCCAGGGGCTATACTCCTATAATTCACCCCTCCACTTT. It translates to CASSETQGLYSYNSPLHF.

Relative to its sample, this clone is medium-sized (0.01 to 0.1%). This sample also contains other DNA sequences that code for the same CDR3. V gene TRBV27 combines with J gene TRBJ2-7, with 7 bases aligning to TRBD1. V trimming: 4 bases; J trimming: 0 bases; junction bases outside the gene matches: 0. Looked up from germline, CDR1 is MNHEY and CDR2 is SMNVEV (reference sequence). The CDR3 sequence is 13 residues long. The CDR3 here is CASSWDSSYEQYF. In DNA form, the CDR3 reads TGTGCCAGCAGTTGGGACAGCTCCTACGAGCAGTACTTC.

The chain joins TRBV19 to TRBJ1-1, with 10 bases aligning to TRBD1. The CDR3 contains 17 residues. V lost 5 bases, J lost 5 bases, and 14 bases stayed unmatched. The germline V gene encodes CDR1 LNHDA and CDR2 SQIVND (reference sequence). Written as DNA, the CDR3 is TGTGCCAGTAGTTCCCGACAGGGGGCGAGCATTTTTACTGAAGCTTTCTTT. The encoded protein is CASSSRQGASIFTEAFF.

The chain links TRBV19 to TRBJ1-1; 9 positions agree with TRBD1. This CDR3 is 16 amino acids long. Per the germline V gene, CDR1 is LNHDA and CDR2 is SQIVND (reference sequence). V lost 7 bases, J lost 1 base, and 10 bases stayed unmatched. The CDR3 spells CASNLQGAIGNTEAFF. DNA of the CDR3: TGTGCCAGTAATCTACAGGGGGCCATCGGGAACACTGAAGCTTTCTTT.

The V and J genes are TRBV5-4 and TRBJ2-5; 9 bases are shared with TRBD1. Germline-derived CDR1 and CDR2 are SGHNT and YYREEE (reference sequence). This CDR3 has 14 residues. Unmatched junction bases numbered 5, after V lost 4 bases and J lost 4 bases. For the CDR3, the DNA is TGTGCCAGCAGCGCGACAGGGGGGGCAGAGACCCAGTACTTC. Protein sequence: CASSATGGAETQYF.